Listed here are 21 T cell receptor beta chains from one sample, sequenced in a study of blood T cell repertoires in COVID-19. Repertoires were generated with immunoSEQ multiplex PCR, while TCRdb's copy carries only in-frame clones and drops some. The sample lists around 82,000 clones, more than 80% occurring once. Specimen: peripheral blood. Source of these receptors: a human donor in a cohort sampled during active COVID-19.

CDR3 sequence (DNA): TGTGCCAGCACTAGGTCCCCAGGGGCTGTCGTAGAGACCCAGTACTTC. Translation: CASTRSPGAVVETQYF. J is TRBJ2-5 and V is TRBV25-1; D may be TRBD1 (6 bases). The CDR3 runs to 16 residues. The V end lost 7 bases, the J end lost 4 bases, and 22 bases lay between the germline ends. Germline V lookup: CDR1 MGHDK, CDR2 SYGVNS.

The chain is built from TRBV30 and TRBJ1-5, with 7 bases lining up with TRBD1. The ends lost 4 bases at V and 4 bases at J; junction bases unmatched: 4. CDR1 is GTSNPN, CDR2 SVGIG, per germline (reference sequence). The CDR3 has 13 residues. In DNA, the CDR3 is TGTGCCTGGAATTCAGGGGGGAATCAGCCCCAGCATTTT. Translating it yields CAWNSGGNQPQHF. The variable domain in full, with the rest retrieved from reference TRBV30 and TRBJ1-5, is SQTIHQWPATLVQPVGSPLSLECTVEGTSNPNLYWYRQAAGRGLQLLFYSVGIGQISSEVPQNLSASRPQDRQFILSSKKLLLSDSGFYLCAWNSGGNQPQHFGDGTRLSIL.

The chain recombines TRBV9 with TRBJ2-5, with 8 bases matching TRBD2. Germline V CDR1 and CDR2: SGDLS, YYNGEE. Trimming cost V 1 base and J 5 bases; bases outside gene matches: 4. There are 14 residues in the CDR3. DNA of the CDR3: TGTGCCAGCAGCGTATCTGGCGGGGGGGAGACCCAGTACTTC. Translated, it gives CASSVSGGGETQYF.

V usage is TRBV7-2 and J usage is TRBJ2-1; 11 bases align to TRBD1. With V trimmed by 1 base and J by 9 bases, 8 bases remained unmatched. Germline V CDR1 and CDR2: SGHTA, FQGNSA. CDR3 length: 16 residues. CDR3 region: CASSLVIGQGASEQFF. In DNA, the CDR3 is TGTGCCAGCAGCTTAGTTATAGGACAGGGGGCCAGTGAGCAGTTCTTC.

The CDR3 region has the DNA TGCGCCAGCAGTCTACAGGGGGCGCAACTCACTGAAGCTTTCTTT. Amino acid sequence: CASSLQGAQLTEAFF. The V call is TRBV5-1, the J call TRBJ1-1; TRBD1 agrees at 9 bases. Germline V CDR1 and CDR2: SGHRS, YFSETQ. The V and J ends lost 5 bases and 4 bases, in that order; junction bases with no gene match: 9. The CDR3 spans 15 residues. The variable domain in full, completed from reference TRBV5-1 and TRBJ1-1, reads KAGVTQTPRYLIKTRGQQVTLSCSPISGHRSVSWYQQTPGQGLQFLFEYFSETQRNKGNFPGRFSGRQFSNSRSEMNVSTLELGDSALYLCASSLQGAQLTEAFFGQGTRLTVV.

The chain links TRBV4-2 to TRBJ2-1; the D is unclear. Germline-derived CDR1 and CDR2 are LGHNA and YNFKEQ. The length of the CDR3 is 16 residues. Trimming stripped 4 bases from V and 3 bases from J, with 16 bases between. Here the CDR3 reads CASSPHKSDGYNEQFF. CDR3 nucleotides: TGTGCCAGCAGCCCCCACAAAAGCGACGGCTACAATGAGCAGTTCTTC.

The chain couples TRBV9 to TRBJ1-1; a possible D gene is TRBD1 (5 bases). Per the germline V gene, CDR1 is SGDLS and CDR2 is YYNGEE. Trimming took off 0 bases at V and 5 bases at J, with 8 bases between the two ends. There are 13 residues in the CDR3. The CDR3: CASSVAGSTEAFF. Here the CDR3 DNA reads TGTGCCAGCAGCGTAGCAGGGTCGACTGAAGCTTTCTTT.

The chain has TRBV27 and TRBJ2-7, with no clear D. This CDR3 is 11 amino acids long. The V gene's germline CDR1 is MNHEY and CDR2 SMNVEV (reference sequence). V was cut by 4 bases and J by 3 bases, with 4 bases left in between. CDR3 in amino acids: CASSSNYEQYF. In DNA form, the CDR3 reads TGTGCCAGCAGTTCCAACTACGAGCAGTACTTC.

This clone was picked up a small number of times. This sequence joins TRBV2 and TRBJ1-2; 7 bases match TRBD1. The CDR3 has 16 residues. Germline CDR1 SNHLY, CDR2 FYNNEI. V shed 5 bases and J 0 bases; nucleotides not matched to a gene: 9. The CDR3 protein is CASSRTGVPSNYGYTF. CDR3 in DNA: TGTGCCAGCAGTAGAACAGGGGTCCCCTCTAACTATGGCTACACCTTC.

The CDR3, as DNA: TGTGCCAGCAGCTTAGCGCTTGCATTCGGCGGCGAGCAGTACTTC. Protein: CASSLALAFGGEQYF. The V and J genes are TRBV7-9 and TRBJ2-7; D not certain. Germline V gives CDR1 SEHNR, CDR2 FQNEAQ (reference sequence). The CDR3 is 15 amino acids. The V end was cut by 0 bases, the J end by 6 bases, with 15 bases between.

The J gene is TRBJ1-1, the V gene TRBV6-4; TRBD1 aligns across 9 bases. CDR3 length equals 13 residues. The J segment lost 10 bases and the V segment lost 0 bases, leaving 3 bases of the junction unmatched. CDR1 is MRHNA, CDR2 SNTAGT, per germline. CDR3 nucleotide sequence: TGTGCCAGCAGTGACTCGGACAGGGGATCAGCTTTCTTT. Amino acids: CASSDSDRGSAFF.

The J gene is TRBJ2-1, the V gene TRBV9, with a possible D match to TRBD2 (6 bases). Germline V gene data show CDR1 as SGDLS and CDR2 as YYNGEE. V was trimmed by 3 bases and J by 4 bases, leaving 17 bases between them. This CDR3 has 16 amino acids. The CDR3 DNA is TGTGCCAGCAGCGGTCCGGGACTTCATACTTACAATGAGCAGTTCTTC. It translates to CASSGPGLHTYNEQFF. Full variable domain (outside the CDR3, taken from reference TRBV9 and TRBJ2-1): DSGVTQTPKHLITATGQRVTLRCSPRSGDLSVYWYQQSLDQGLQFLIQYYNGEERAKGNILERFSAQQFPDLHSELNLSSLELGDSALYFCASSGPGLHTYNEQFFGPGTRLTVL.

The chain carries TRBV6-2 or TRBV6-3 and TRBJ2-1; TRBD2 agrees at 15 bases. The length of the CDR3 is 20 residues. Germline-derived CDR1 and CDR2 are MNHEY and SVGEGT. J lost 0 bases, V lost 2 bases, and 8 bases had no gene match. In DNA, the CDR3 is TGTGCCAGCAGTTACGGGGGACTAGCGGGGGGACTGAGCTCCTACAATGAGCAGTTCTTC. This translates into CASSYGGLAGGLSSYNEQFF.

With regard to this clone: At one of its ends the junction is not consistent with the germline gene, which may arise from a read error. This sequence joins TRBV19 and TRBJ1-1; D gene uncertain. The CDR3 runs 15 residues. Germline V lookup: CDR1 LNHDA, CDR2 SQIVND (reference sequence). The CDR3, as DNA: TGTGCCAGTAGTACGTCAGGTTTACCCATCACTGGAGCTTTCTTT. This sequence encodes CASSTSGLPITGAFF.

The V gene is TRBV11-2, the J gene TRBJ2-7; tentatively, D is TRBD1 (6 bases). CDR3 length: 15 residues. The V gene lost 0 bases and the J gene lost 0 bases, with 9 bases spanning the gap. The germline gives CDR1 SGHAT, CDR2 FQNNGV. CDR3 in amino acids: CASSLDSRGSYEQYF. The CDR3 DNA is TGTGCCAGCAGCTTAGATTCCAGGGGCTCCTACGAGCAGTACTTC.

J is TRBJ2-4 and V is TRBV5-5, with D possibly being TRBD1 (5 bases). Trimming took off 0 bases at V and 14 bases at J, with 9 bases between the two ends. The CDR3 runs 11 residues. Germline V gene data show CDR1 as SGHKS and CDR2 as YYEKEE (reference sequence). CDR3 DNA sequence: TGTGCCAGCAGCTTGGCCGACAGAAAGTACTTC. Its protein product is CASSLADRKYF.

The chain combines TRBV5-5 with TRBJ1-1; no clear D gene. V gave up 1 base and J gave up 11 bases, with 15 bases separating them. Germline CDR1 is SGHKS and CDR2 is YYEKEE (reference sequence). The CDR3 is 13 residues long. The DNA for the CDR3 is TGTGCCAGCAGCTTGAACGCGGGTGGGAACGCTTTCTTT. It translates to CASSLNAGGNAFF. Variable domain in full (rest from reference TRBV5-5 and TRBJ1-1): DAGVTQSPTHLIKTRGQQVTLRCSPISGHKSVSWYQQVLGQGPQFIFQYYEKEERGRGNFPDRFSARQFPNYSSELNVNALLLGDSALYLCASSLNAGGNAFFGQGTRLTVV.

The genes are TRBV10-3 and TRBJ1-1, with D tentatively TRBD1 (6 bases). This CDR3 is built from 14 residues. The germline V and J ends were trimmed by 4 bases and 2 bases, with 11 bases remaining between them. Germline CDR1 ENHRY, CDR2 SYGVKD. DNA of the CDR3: TGTGCCATCAGTGGGGCAGGGGATAACACTGAAGCTTTCTTT. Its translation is CAISGAGDNTEAFF.

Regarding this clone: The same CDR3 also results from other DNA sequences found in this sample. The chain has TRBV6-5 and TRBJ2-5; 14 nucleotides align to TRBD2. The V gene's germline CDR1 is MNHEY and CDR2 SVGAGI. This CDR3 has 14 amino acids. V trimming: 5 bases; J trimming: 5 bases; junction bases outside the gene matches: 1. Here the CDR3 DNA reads TGTGCCAGCAGTAGACTAGCGGGGGGGGAGACCCAGTACTTC. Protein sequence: CASSRLAGGETQYF.

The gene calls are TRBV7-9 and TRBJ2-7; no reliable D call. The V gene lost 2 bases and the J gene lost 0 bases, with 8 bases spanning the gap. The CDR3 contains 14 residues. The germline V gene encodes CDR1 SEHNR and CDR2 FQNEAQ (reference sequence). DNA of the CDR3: TGTGCCAGCAGCTTATCCGGTTTCTCCTACGAGCAGTACTTC. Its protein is CASSLSGFSYEQYF.

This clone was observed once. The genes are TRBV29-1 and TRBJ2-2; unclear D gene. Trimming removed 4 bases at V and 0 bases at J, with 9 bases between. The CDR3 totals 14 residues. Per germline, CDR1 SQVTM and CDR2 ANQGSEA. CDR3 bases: TGCAGCGTTGTACTACGCCCGAACACCGGGGAGCTGTTTTTT. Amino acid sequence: CSVVLRPNTGELFF.